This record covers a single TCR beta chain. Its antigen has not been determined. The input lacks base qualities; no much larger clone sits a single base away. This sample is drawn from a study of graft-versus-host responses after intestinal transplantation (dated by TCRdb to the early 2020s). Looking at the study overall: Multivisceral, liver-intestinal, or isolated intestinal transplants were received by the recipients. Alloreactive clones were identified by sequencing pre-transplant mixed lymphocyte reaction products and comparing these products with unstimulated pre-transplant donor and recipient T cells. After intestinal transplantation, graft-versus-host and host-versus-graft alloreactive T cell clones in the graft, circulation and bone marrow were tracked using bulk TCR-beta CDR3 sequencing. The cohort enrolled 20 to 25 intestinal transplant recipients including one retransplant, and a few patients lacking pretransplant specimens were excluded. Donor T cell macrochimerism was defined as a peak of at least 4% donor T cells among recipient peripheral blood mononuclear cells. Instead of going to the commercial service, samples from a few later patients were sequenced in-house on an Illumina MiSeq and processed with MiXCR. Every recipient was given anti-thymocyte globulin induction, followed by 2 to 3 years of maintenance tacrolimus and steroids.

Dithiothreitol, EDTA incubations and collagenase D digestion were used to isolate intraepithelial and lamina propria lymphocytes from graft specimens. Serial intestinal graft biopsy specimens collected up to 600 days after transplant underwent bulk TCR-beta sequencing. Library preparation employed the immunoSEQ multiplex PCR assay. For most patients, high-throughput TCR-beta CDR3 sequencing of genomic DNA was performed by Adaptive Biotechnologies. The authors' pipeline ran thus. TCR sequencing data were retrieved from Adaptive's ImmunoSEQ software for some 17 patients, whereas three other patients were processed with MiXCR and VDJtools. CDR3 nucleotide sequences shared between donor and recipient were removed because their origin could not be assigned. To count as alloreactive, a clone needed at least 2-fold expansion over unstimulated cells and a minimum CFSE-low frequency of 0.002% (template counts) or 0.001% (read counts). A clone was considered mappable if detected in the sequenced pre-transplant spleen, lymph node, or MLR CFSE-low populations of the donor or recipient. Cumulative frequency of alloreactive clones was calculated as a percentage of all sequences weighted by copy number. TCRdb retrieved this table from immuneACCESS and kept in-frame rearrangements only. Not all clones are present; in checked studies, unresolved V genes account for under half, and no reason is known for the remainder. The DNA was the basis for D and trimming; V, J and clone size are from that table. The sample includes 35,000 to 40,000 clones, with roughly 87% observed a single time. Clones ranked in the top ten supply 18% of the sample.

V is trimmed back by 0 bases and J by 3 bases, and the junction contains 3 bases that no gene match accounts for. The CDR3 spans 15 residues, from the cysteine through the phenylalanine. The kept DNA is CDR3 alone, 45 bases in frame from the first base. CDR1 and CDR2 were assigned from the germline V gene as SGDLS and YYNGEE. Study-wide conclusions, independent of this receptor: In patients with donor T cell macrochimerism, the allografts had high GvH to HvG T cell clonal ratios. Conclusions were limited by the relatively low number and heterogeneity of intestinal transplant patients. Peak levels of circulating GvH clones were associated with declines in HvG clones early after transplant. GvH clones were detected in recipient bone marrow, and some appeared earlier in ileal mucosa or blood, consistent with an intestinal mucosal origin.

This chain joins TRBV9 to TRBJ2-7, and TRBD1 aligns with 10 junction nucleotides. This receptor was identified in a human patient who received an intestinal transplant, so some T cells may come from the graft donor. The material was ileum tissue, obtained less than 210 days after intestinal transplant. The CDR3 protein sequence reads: CASSVGGQGFYEQYF. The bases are TGTGCCAGCAGCGTAGGGGGACAGGGGTTCTACGAGCAGTACTTC.